These 3 T cell receptor beta chains came from one sample sequenced in a study of glioma-infiltrating T cells after dendritic cell vaccination. Sequencing used immunoSEQ multiplex PCR; TCRdb keeps in-frame clones, though not all of them. Among around 72,000 clones, around 81% were seen once, and the ten largest hold 6.5% to 10%. The specimen comprised blood, sampled before dendritic cell vaccination. The receptor set was obtained from a human donor with glioblastoma.

The rearrangement links TRBV27 to TRBJ1-6, with D possibly being TRBD1 (5 bases). V was cut by 8 bases and J by 3 bases, with 17 bases left in between. The CDR3 has 16 amino acids. The germline CDR1 and CDR2 sequences are MNHEY and SMNVEV (reference sequence). The CDR3 spells CASGFIRDYYNSPLHF. The CDR3 DNA sequence: TGTGCCAGCGGGTTCATCCGGGACTACTATAATTCACCCCTCCACTTT.

This sequence joins TRBV6-5 and TRBJ1-3; a possible D gene is TRBD1 (6 bases). V lost 6 bases and J lost 7, with 16 bases in between. The CDR3 is 14 residues long. Germline V gene data show CDR1 as MNHEY and CDR2 as SVGAGI. In DNA form, the CDR3 reads TGTGCCAGCAGCCCACAGGGTAAAGAGAACACCATATATTTT. This gives the protein CASSPQGKENTIYF.

The chain has TRBV9 and TRBJ2-3; 8 bases align to TRBD2. CDR1 SGDLS and CDR2 YYNGEE come from the germline V gene. The CDR3 is made up of 15 amino acids. The trim removed 3 bases at V and 4 bases at J, leaving 7 bases unmatched. The CDR3 nucleotides are TGTGCCAGCAGCGGGACTAGCAAAGGCGCAGATACGCAGTATTTT. Translation: CASSGTSKGADTQYF.